This section outlines one TCR beta chain sequence together with its context. As yet, its antigen is unknown. One end of the junction fails to match germline, which may point to a read error. In preparing bulk TCR libraries, previously described methods and listed TCR primers were used. MiXCR, run by TCRdb on the PCR reads, gives a single entry per CDR3 protein. The table has approximately 590,000 distinct CDR3 sequences, around 25% seen once; the top ten hold about 0.84%. The record originates from a study of molecular identifiers for immune sequencing clone quantification. Study-wide points: Effector cells had over 99% of their molecules in clones above 20 RNA copies, while naive cells had under 1%.

Sorted cell numbers of 20,000 to 1,000,000, with 10%, 30% or 50% RNA, served as input for naive CD8 libraries. Sorted naive CD8 T cells were those defined as CD8+CD4-CCR7+CD45RA+. Germline V gives CDR1 SGHTS, CDR2 YDEGEE. The CDR3 contains 16 residues. Sequencing was carried out using naive CD8+ T cells from blood, with Jurkat cell RNA spiked in. The subset is: FACS-sorted CD8+CD4-CCR7+CD45RA+ naive T cells. The genes are TRBV5-8 and TRBJ2-7, with TRBD2 matching over 8 bases. The receptor was isolated from a human donor in good health. Some libraries in this study had Jurkat cell RNA spiked in. CDR3 protein: CASSRGGGLNSYERYF. As DNA, the CDR3 is TGTGCCAGCAGCCGGGGGGGGGGCCTGAACTCCTACGAGCGGTACTTC. The whole variable domain, remainder taken from reference TRBV5-8 and TRBJ2-7, is EAGVTQSPTHLIKTRGQQATLRCSPISGHTSVYWYQQALGLGLQFLLWYDEGEERNRGNFPPRFSGRQFPNYSSELNVNALELEDSALYLCASSRGGGLNSYERYFGPGTRLTVT.